This passage covers 32 T cell receptor beta chains from one sample sequenced in a study of cytomegalovirus exposure and HLA in healthy donors. The PCR had 60 Vbeta and 13 Jbeta primers. Measured with immunoSEQ multiplex PCR; TCRdb has only the in-frame clones, and not every one. This table has 150,000 to 200,000 clones, about 77% appearing once. The sequencing sample was made of PBMCs. These TCRs come from a man aged 25-40 years in good health and CMV-seronegative.

V gene TRBV4-3 combines with J gene TRBJ2-5; 7 positions agree with TRBD1. The CDR3 is 18 amino acids. In germline, CDR1 is LGHNA, CDR2 YSLEER. The V segment lost 1 base and the J segment 0 bases; nucleotides outside the gene matches: 11. CDR3 protein: CASSQGPGQILYQETQYF. CDR3 DNA: TGCGCCAGCAGCCAAGGCCCGGGACAGATATTGTACCAAGAGACCCAGTACTTC.

This rearrangement joins TRBV6-1 to TRBJ1-5, with D hard to call. In germline, CDR1 is MNHNS, CDR2 SASEGT. V was clipped by 8 bases and J by 3 bases, with 11 bases between them. This CDR3 is 13 amino acids long. CDR3 loop: CASDYGFNQPQHF. The CDR3 nucleotides read TGTGCCAGCGACTATGGGTTCAATCAGCCCCAGCATTTT.

The chain couples TRBV4-1 to TRBJ2-7; TRBD2 matches 13 bases. Trimming cost V 2 bases and J 6 bases; bases outside gene matches: 25. The CDR3 runs to 22 residues. From germline, CDR1 is MGHRA and CDR2 YSYEKL. In nucleotides, the CDR3 is TGCGCCAGCAGCCAACGGGGACTAGCGGGGTTACGGGAGGTCACCTGGGGCGCCGAGCAGTACTTC. Amino acids: CASSQRGLAGLREVTWGAEQYF.

The gene calls are TRBV30 and TRBJ1-3; D is unclear. The CDR3 length is 15 residues. Germline-derived CDR1 and CDR2 are GTSNPN and SVGIG (reference sequence). V shed 4 bases and J shed 7 bases, with 20 bases lying between them. CDR3 nucleotides: TGTGCCTGGACCTGGGTCGGAGGGTATTCGAACACCATATATTTT. Translating it yields CAWTWVGGYSNTIYF.

In DNA form, the CDR3 reads TGCAGTGCTACCAGGGCCACTGAAGCTTTCTTT. Translated: CSATRATEAFF. The chain has TRBV20-1 and TRBJ1-1, with D tentatively TRBD1 (5 bases). CDR1 and CDR2 (germline): DFQATT, SNEGSKA (reference sequence). V lost 4 bases and J lost 4, with 7 bases in between. The CDR3 has 11 amino acids.

The chain recombines TRBV30 with TRBJ1-2, with TRBD1 matching over 9 bases. Germline lookup yields CDR1 GTSNPN and CDR2 SVGIG (reference sequence). The CDR3 contains 15 residues. V shed 1 base, J shed 0 bases, and the junction held 3 bases outside the gene matches. The CDR3 reads CAWSGGQGANYGYTF. In DNA, the CDR3 is TGTGCCTGGAGTGGGGGACAGGGCGCTAACTATGGCTACACCTTC.

Only one count was recorded for this clone. The rearrangement links TRBV4-3 to TRBJ2-7; the D gene is possibly TRBD2 (5 bases). Germline V lookup: CDR1 LGHNA, CDR2 YSLEER. Trimming left V 0 bases short and J 0 bases short, with 15 bases between. This CDR3 comprises 17 residues. This CDR3 reads CASSQDLSGIPSYEQYF. The CDR3 DNA reads TGCGCCAGCAGCCAAGATCTCAGCGGTATCCCCTCCTACGAGCAGTACTTC.

V is TRBV30 and J is TRBJ2-7, with D unresolved. The CDR3 runs 11 residues. Trimming left V 4 bases short and J 2 bases short, with 6 bases between. Germline V gives CDR1 GTSNPN, CDR2 SVGIG (reference sequence). The CDR3 region has the DNA TGTGCCTGGATCGGAGCCTACGAGCAGTACTTC. Protein product: CAWIGAYEQYF.

The chain uses TRBV4-3 and TRBJ2-3, with 10 bases lining up with TRBD1. The V and J ends lost 0 bases and 6 bases, in that order; junction bases with no gene match: 6. This CDR3 has 16 amino acids. CDR1 LGHNA and CDR2 YSLEER come from the germline V gene. The CDR3: CASSQDSGTGVDTQYF. Here the CDR3 DNA reads TGCGCCAGCAGCCAAGATTCAGGGACAGGGGTGGATACGCAGTATTTT.

The chain links TRBV30 to TRBJ2-3; D is ambiguous. Between the trimmed V and J ends, which lost 5 bases and 3 bases, there was a span of 9 bases. The length of the CDR3 is 12 residues. Germline-derived CDR1 and CDR2 are GTSNPN and SVGIG (reference sequence). CDR3 region: CAWGPVTDTQYF. CDR3 DNA sequence: TGTGCCTGGGGGCCTGTAACAGATACGCAGTATTTT.

CDR3 in amino acids: CASSQELAREQYF. In DNA form, the CDR3 reads TGCGCCAGCAGCCAAGAACTAGCTCGGGAGCAGTACTTC. The V call is TRBV4-3, the J call TRBJ2-7, with TRBD2 as a possible D gene (6 bases). Trimming shortened V by 0 bases and J by 7 bases, and 10 bases separated the two germline ends. Germline CDR1 reads LGHNA; CDR2 reads YSLEER. The CDR3 has 13 amino acids.

V and J are TRBV7-6 and TRBJ2-5; TRBD2 matches 12 bases. This CDR3 is 14 amino acids long. V was pared by 5 bases and J by 5 bases, with 3 bases of the junction left unmatched. Looked up from germline, CDR1 is SGHVS and CDR2 is FNYEAQ. The DNA for the CDR3 is TGTGCCAGCAGCCTCGGGACTAGCGGGGAGACCCAGTACTTC. Translated, it gives CASSLGTSGETQYF. The variable domain in full, with the rest retrieved from reference TRBV7-6 and TRBJ2-5, is GAGVSQSPRYKVTKRGQDVALRCDPISGHVSLYWYRQALGQGPEFLTYFNYEAQQDKSGLPNDRFSAERPEGSISTLTIQRTEQRDSAMYRCASSLGTSGETQYFGPGTRLLVL.

The chain joins TRBV5-1 to TRBJ2-5; possibly TRBD1 for D (6 bases). The V end lost 0 bases, the J end lost 3 bases, and 9 bases lay between the germline ends. The germline CDR1 and CDR2 sequences are SGHRS and YFSETQ. The CDR3 sequence is 14 residues long. For the CDR3, the DNA is TGCGCCAGCAGCTTGGGGGGGCCGAAAGAGACCCAGTACTTC. Amino acids: CASSLGGPKETQYF.

This chain joins TRBV4-1 and TRBJ2-5; D unclear. The CDR3 length is 13 residues. Per the germline V gene, CDR1 is MGHRA and CDR2 is YSYEKL. Trimming shortened V by 4 bases and J by 5 bases, and 11 bases separated the two germline ends. CDR3 sequence (DNA): TGCGCCAGCAGCCCCCAAAGAGGTGAGACCCAGTACTTC. Residues: CASSPQRGETQYF.

The chain carries TRBV5-4 and TRBJ2-7; D is uncertain. Germline V CDR1 and CDR2: SGHNT, YYREEE (reference sequence). The length of the CDR3 is 12 residues. V lost 0 bases, J lost 7 bases, and 8 bases lay in between. CDR3 sequence: CASSLAHSEQYF. The CDR3 bases are TGTGCCAGCAGCTTGGCCCACTCAGAGCAGTACTTC.

This clone has a handful of counts. The J gene is TRBJ1-4, the V gene TRBV7-8; TRBD1 is a possible D gene (6 bases). V was pared by 5 bases and J by 2 bases, with 12 bases between. Germline V CDR1 and CDR2: SGHVS, FQNEAQ. This CDR3 is 15 amino acids long. CDR3 sequence: CASSGRTVTNEKLFF. DNA for the CDR3: TGTGCCAGCAGCGGACGGACAGTTACTAATGAAAAACTGTTTTTT.

The CDR3, as DNA: TGTGCCAGCAGCCCTCGGCAGGGTCGCGAGCAGTACTTC. It translates to CASSPRQGREQYF. V and J are TRBV27 and TRBJ2-7; possibly TRBD1 for D (5 bases). This CDR3 has 13 residues. Trimming pared 6 bases from V and 6 bases from J, leaving 15 bases between. The germline CDR1 and CDR2 sequences are MNHEY and SMNVEV (reference sequence).

The gene calls are TRBV28 and TRBJ2-7; perhaps TRBD2 as D (5 bases). The V gene lost 3 bases and the J gene lost 2 bases, with 11 bases spanning the gap. The CDR3 extends over 14 amino acids. Germline CDR1 and CDR2: MDHEN and SYDVKM. CDR3 nucleotide sequence: TGTGCCAGCAGTTTGAGCGGTGGCCCCTACGAGCAGTACTTC. Its protein product is CASSLSGGPYEQYF.

The gene calls are TRBV11-2 and TRBJ1-4; D is unclear. The length of the CDR3 is 15 residues. Trimming left V 2 bases short and J 6 bases short, with 13 bases between. Germline CDR1 is SGHAT and CDR2 is FQNNGV. The CDR3 bases are TGTGCCAGCAGCTTACTCGGCACTAGCGATGAAAAACTGTTTTTT. Translating gives CASSLLGTSDEKLFF. Full variable domain (remainder filled in from reference TRBV11-2 and TRBJ1-4): EAGVAQSPRYKIIEKRQSVAFWCNPISGHATLYWYQQILGQGPKLLIQFQNNGVVDDSQLPKDRFSAERLKGVDSTLKIQPAKLEDSAVYLCASSLLGTSDEKLFFGSGTQLSVL.

The DNA for the CDR3 is TGCGCCAGCAGCCAAGAGGTCTCGGACAGGGGTTACGAGCAGTACTTC. Residues: CASSQEVSDRGYEQYF. This chain joins TRBV4-1 and TRBJ2-7; 9 nucleotides agree with TRBD1. Trimming at V came to 0 bases and at J to 4 bases, leaving 7 bases not matched to a gene. The CDR3 contains 16 residues. Germline assignment: CDR1 MGHRA and CDR2 YSYEKL.

The chain links TRBV30 to TRBJ1-5; D is possibly TRBD1 (6 bases). Looked up from germline, CDR1 is GTSNPN and CDR2 is SVGIG (reference sequence). The CDR3 is 15 amino acids. V was shortened by 2 bases and J by 7 bases, with 18 bases between the two germline ends. This CDR3 reads CAWSSTGLSGQPQHF. DNA for the CDR3: TGTGCCTGGAGTTCAACAGGGCTCTCGGGGCAGCCCCAGCATTTT.

The rearrangement links TRBV7-2 to TRBJ1-5; D possibly corresponds to TRBD1 (6 bases). The CDR3 totals 13 residues. The germline V gene encodes CDR1 SGHTA and CDR2 FQGNSA. The ends were cut back, 5 bases at V and 7 bases at J, with 12 bases in the middle. The CDR3 loop reads CASSRGKSQPQHF. For the CDR3, the DNA is TGTGCCAGCAGCAGGGGGAAATCCCAGCCCCAGCATTTT. The whole variable domain, filled in from reference TRBV7-2 and TRBJ1-5, reads GAGVSQSPSNKVTEKGKDVELRCDPISGHTALYWYRQSLGQGLEFLIYFQGNSAPDKSGLPSDRFSAERTGGSVSTLTIQRTQQEDSAVYLCASSRGKSQPQHFGDGTRLSIL.

This clone was seen more than once but under ten times. The chain combines TRBV19 with TRBJ1-1; a possible D gene is TRBD1 (6 bases). With 2 bases removed from V and 4 bases from J, the gap between germline ends came to 17 bases. Germline V CDR1 and CDR2: LNHDA, SQIVND (reference sequence). This CDR3 contains 16 residues. CDR3 bases: TGTGCCAGTAGTATAATCCAGGGGAGGGGGAGCACTGAAGCTTTCTTT. Translating gives CASSIIQGRGSTEAFF.

The genes are TRBV2 and TRBJ2-2; 7 nucleotides agree with TRBD1. Germline-derived CDR1 and CDR2 are SNHLY and FYNNEI. The CDR3 sequence is 14 residues long. V was pared by 7 bases and J by 0 bases, with 2 bases of the junction left unmatched. The CDR3 nucleotides read TGTGCCAGCAAGGGACAGTCGAACACCGGGGAGCTGTTTTTT. Its protein product is CASKGQSNTGELFF.

The chain links TRBV9 to TRBJ2-3; TRBD2 agrees at 14 bases. Germline V lookup: CDR1 SGDLS, CDR2 YYNGEE. Trimming took 4 bases from V and 3 from J; bases not matched to a gene: 4. The CDR3 runs to 16 residues. As DNA, the CDR3 is TGTGCCAGCAGCCCAGGGACTAGCGGGAGTACAGATACGCAGTATTTT. Protein product: CASSPGTSGSTDTQYF.

V usage is TRBV28 and J usage is TRBJ1-5; perhaps TRBD1 as D (5 bases). This CDR3 comprises 16 residues. V was trimmed by 3 bases and J by 8 bases, leaving 20 bases between them. Germline loops: CDR1 MDHEN, CDR2 SYDVKM. The CDR3 is CASSLGGVYGDEPQHF. The CDR3 DNA reads as TGTGCCAGCAGTTTGGGAGGGGTCTATGGTGACGAGCCCCAGCATTTT.

The chain carries TRBV11-2 and TRBJ2-1, with no clear D. This CDR3 region has 12 residues. The ends were cut back, 5 bases at V and 0 bases at J, with 2 bases in the middle. From germline, CDR1 is SGHAT and CDR2 FQNNGV. CDR3 in amino acids: CASSLSYNEQFF. The DNA of the CDR3 is TGTGCCAGCAGCCTCTCCTACAATGAGCAGTTCTTC.

The CDR3 nucleotides read TGTGCCAGCAGTTTATCGACTAGCGGGAGTGCCACCGGGGAGCTGTTTTTT. This translates into CASSLSTSGSATGELFF. This chain connects TRBV28 to TRBJ2-2, with TRBD2 identical over 12 bases. With 1 base clipped from V and 4 bases from J, the junction kept 4 bases outside the gene matches. Germline V gene data show CDR1 as MDHEN and CDR2 as SYDVKM. The CDR3 runs to 17 residues.

The gene calls are TRBV29-1 and TRBJ2-7; 7 bases align to TRBD1. Germline V lookup: CDR1 SQVTM, CDR2 ANQGSEA. Trimming took 2 bases from V and 2 from J; bases not matched to a gene: 0. The CDR3 runs to 12 residues. The CDR3 region has the DNA TGCAGCGTTGAAACAGGGGCCTACGAGCAGTACTTC. Translation gives CSVETGAYEQYF.

This chain uses TRBV7-9 with TRBJ1-4; no clear D gene. Germline-derived CDR1 and CDR2 are SEHNR and FQNEAQ (reference sequence). V dropped 2 bases and J dropped 0 bases, with 4 bases sitting between them. The CDR3 length is 14 residues. This CDR3 reads CASSLTATNEKLFF. The CDR3 DNA is TGTGCCAGCAGCTTAACGGCAACTAATGAAAAACTGTTTTTT.

V gene TRBV19 combines with J gene TRBJ1-4; the D is unclear. CDR3 length: 14 residues. Germline V gene data show CDR1 as LNHDA and CDR2 as SQIVND (reference sequence). V was cut by 3 bases and J by 5 bases, with 10 bases left in between. CDR3 sequence (DNA): TGTGCCAGTAGTATCCGGGGATCCAATGAAAAACTGTTTTTT. Translating gives CASSIRGSNEKLFF.

J is TRBJ1-2 and V is TRBV15; no clear D gene. Germline CDR1 reads LNHNV; CDR2 reads YYDKDF (reference sequence). Trimming shortened V by 5 bases and J by 6 bases, and 10 bases separated the two germline ends. The CDR3 has 12 amino acids. The CDR3 sequence is CATSEGPDGYTF. The DNA of the CDR3 is TGTGCCACCAGCGAGGGCCCGGATGGCTACACCTTC.